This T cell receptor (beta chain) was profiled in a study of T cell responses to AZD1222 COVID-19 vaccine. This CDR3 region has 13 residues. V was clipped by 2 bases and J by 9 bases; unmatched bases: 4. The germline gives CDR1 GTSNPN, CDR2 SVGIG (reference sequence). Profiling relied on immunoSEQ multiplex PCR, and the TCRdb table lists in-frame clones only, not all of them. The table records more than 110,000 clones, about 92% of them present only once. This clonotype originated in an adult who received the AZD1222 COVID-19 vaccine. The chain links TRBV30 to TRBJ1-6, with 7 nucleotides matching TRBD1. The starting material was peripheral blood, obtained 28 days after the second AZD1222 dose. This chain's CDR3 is CAWSPDRASPLHF. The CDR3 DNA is TGTGCCTGGAGTCCCGACAGGGCTTCACCCCTCCACTTT.